A selection of T cell receptor beta chains follows, all from one sample in a study of breast tumors, draining lymph nodes, adjacent tissues. From the multiplex PCR reads, TCRdb called clonotypes with MiXCR, one entry per CDR3 protein. The data show some 150,000 distinct CDR3 sequences, 25% to 40% seen once. Input material: axillary lymph node tissue. These receptors came from a female donor with breast cancer. Some clones in this sample may be carry-over from other donors' samples. CDR3s include the opening cysteine and the closing phenylalanine or tryptophan. Fields, in order: D gene, V gene, clone size, J gene, CDR3 length, CDR3 protein, CDR3 DNA. A D gene is named only where the DNA matches it firmly. Where a row states a size, it is once, few, many or the class of an expanded clone; other rows omit it.

-,TRBV12-3/TRBV12-4,-,TRBJ1-1,13,CASSLVQKGEAFF,TGTGCCAGCAGTTTAGTCCAAAAGGGTGAAGCTTTCTTT
-,TRBV28,-,TRBJ1-1,15,CASRLLDHKSTEAFF,TGTGCCAGCAGATTATTAGACCACAAAAGCACTGAAGCTTTCTTT
-,TRBV2,many,TRBJ2-6,16,CASSENLGAGANVLTF,TGTGCCAGCAGTGAAAATCTCGGCGCCGGGGCCAACGTCCTGACTTTC
-,TRBV6-6,-,TRBJ1-5,14,CASSYALGEQPQHF,TGTGCCAGCAGTTACGCCCTCGGGGAGCAGCCCCAGCATTTT
-,TRBV6-5,-,TRBJ2-7,14,CASSHTQDSYVQYF,TGTGCCAGCAGTCACACACAGGACTCCTACGTGCAGTACTTC
-,TRBV11-1,many,TRBJ2-2,15,CASSSLTAGTGELFF,TGTGCCAGCAGCTCCCTGACAGCTGGGACCGGGGAGCTGTTTTTT
TRBD1,TRBV20-1,many,TRBJ2-3,15,CSARSDRESTDTQYF,TGCAGTGCTAGGTCGGACAGGGAATCCACAGATACGCAGTATTTT
-,TRBV6-2/TRBV6-3,many,TRBJ1-2,13,CASSQILGQGYTF,TGTGCCAGCAGCCAAATCCTGGGGCAGGGCTACACCTTC
-,TRBV30,many,TRBJ1-2,14,CAWSVSNMAYGYTF,TGTGCCTGGAGTGTATCGAACATGGCCTATGGCTACACCTTC
TRBD1,TRBV5-6,many,TRBJ1-2,16,CASSPGLGQGFYGYTF,TGTGCCAGCAGCCCGGGCCTGGGACAGGGCTTCTATGGCTACACCTTC
TRBD1,TRBV2,-,TRBJ1-1,17,CASSEADFRGLNTEAFF,TGTGCCAGCAGTGAAGCGGATTTCAGGGGGCTGAACACTGAAGCTTTCTTT
-,TRBV7-2,-,TRBJ2-1,15,CASSFLGGPYNEQFF,TGTGCCAGCAGCTTTCTGGGCGGACCCTACAATGAGCAGTTCTTC
TRBD1,TRBV18,-,TRBJ1-2,15,CASSLTGQGFYGYTF,TGTGCCAGCTCACTCACGGGACAGGGGTTCTATGGCTACACCTTC
TRBD1,TRBV11-3,once,TRBJ2-1,17,CASSFGASGTAYNEQFF,TGTGCCAGCAGCTTCGGAGCCTCCGGGACAGCCTACAATGAGCAGTTCTTC
TRBD1,TRBV29-1,once,TRBJ1-6,14,CSKTWRGQGGTLHF,TGCAGCAAAACCTGGAGAGGACAGGGTGGAACCCTCCACTTT
TRBD1,TRBV6-1,many,TRBJ1-2,14,CASSTLGQGTFNTF,TGTGCCAGCAGCACCTTGGGACAGGGTACTTTCAACACCTTC
-,TRBV20-1,many,TRBJ2-7,11,CSARRGGAQYF,TGCAGTGCTAGAAGAGGGGGGGCGCAGTACTTC
TRBD1,TRBV20-1,-,TRBJ1-1,14,CSARENRGPRSAFF,TGCAGTGCTAGAGAAAACAGGGGTCCCCGGAGTGCTTTCTTT
-,TRBV6-5,many,TRBJ2-7,13,CASSKKGAYEQYF,TGTGCCAGCAGTAAGAAGGGGGCCTACGAGCAGTACTTC
TRBD1,TRBV12-3/TRBV12-4,-,TRBJ2-1,15,CASRPPGQPYNGQFF,TGTGCCAGCAGGCCCCCGGGACAGCCATACAATGGGCAGTTCTTC
-,TRBV2,many,TRBJ2-7,12,CASSERSYEQYF,TGTGCCAGCAGTGAAAGGTCCTACGAGCAGTACTTC
TRBD2,TRBV9,many,TRBJ2-5,14,CASSNSGGAETQYF,TGTGCCAGCAGCAATAGCGGGGGGGCAGAGACCCAGTACTTC
-,TRBV7-9,-,TRBJ1-1,13,CASFEIKNTEAFF,TGTGCCAGCTTCGAAATCAAGAACACTGAAGCTTTCTTT
-,TRBV9,-,TRBJ2-5,15,CASSVMASRGETQYF,TGTGCCAGCAGCGTAATGGCTAGCAGGGGAGAGACCCAGTACTTC
TRBD1,TRBV20-1,-,TRBJ1-1,16,CSARDRTGEMNTEAFF,TGCAGTGCTAGAGATAGGACAGGGGAAATGAACACTGAAGCTTTCTTT
-,TRBV9,many,TRBJ2-7,15,CASSVGGGGSYEQYF,TGTGCCAGCAGCGTAGGGGGTGGTGGTTCCTACGAGCAGTACTTC
TRBD1,TRBV6-5,few,TRBJ1-1,14,CASSARQGNTEAFF,TGTGCCAGCAGCGCCAGACAGGGGAACACTGAAGCTTTCTTT
TRBD2,TRBV4-2,-,TRBJ2-1,15,CASSRGRERNNEQFF,TGTGCCAGCAGCCGAGGGAGGGAGAGGAACAATGAGCAGTTCTTC
TRBD2,TRBV7-3,many,TRBJ2-3,15,CASSPGTSFRDTQYF,TGTGCCAGCAGCCCCGGGACTAGTTTTCGAGATACGCAGTATTTT
-,TRBV7-2,-,TRBJ2-3,13,CASSLPFEDTQYF,TGTGCCAGCAGCTTACCGTTTGAGGATACGCAGTATTTT
-,TRBV28,many,TRBJ2-7,11,CASSSPDEQYF,TGTGCCAGCAGTTCCCCGGACGAGCAGTACTTC
-,TRBV4-3,many,TRBJ1-2,16,CASSQAIGTPNYGYTF,TGCGCCAGCAGCCAGGCTATCGGAACGCCTAACTATGGCTACACCTTC
-,TRBV19,many,TRBJ1-6,13,CASTREYNSPLHF,TGTGCCAGTACCCGGGAGTATAATTCACCCCTCCACTTT
-,TRBV27,many,TRBJ2-5,12,CASSSPQETQYF,TGTGCCAGCAGTTCACCCCAAGAGACCCAGTACTTC
TRBD1,TRBV7-2,many,TRBJ1-2,16,CASSTRDRGDNYGYTF,TGTGCCAGCAGCACCCGGGACAGGGGTGATAACTATGGCTACACCTTC
TRBD1,TRBV7-8,many,TRBJ2-5,16,CASSLTGTATQETQYF,TGTGCCAGCAGCCTCACCGGGACAGCTACTCAAGAGACCCAGTACTTC